A single T cell receptor beta chain is shown here with its context. The antigen is not known. The PCR was carried out with 60 Vbeta primers and 13 Jbeta primers. Assay: immunoSEQ multiplex PCR; the TCRdb copy retains only in-frame clones and omits some. Here the sample spans approximately 120,000 clones, roughly three quarters being singletons. These data come from a study of cytomegalovirus exposure and HLA in healthy donors. Per germline, CDR1 SGHDT and CDR2 YYEEEE. CDR3 length: 13 amino acids. The ends were cut back, 1 base at V and 6 bases at J, with 10 bases in the middle. Study outcomes and limitations: What a later analysis showed was that several of the most significant clusters appeared linked to common viral pathogens. Reports described diagnosis of cytomegalovirus status by the classifier as highly specific and sensitive. In a later analysis, specific HLA alleles were associated with some 16,000 TCR beta sequences at a 0.05 false discovery rate.

This receptor was identified in a woman aged 25 to 39 in good health and CMV-seronegative. The sample was PBMCs. The chain has TRBV5-6 and TRBJ1-2; perhaps TRBD1 as D (5 bases). CDR3 sequence reads: CASSLYGADGYTF. The CDR3 DNA reads as TGTGCCAGCAGCTTGTATGGGGCGGATGGCTACACCTTC.